This T cell receptor (beta chain) was found in a study of blood T cell repertoires in COVID-19. Original data processing: Nucleated cell counts were estimated from reference gene primer amplification. Data came from immunoSEQ multiplex PCR; TCRdb stores just in-frame clones and leaves some out. V, J and clone size were drawn from that table, and D and trimming were deduced from the DNA. This table has roughly 200,000 clones, roughly 83% appearing once. Per the germline V gene, CDR1 is LNHDA and CDR2 is SQIVND (reference sequence). CDR3 size: 13 residues. V dropped 9 bases and J dropped 7 bases, with 18 bases sitting between them. This clone showed up just a few times.

Sequenced input: peripheral blood. This chain connects TRBV19 to TRBJ1-2; D not certain. The sequence came from a human donor in a cohort sampled during active COVID-19. In DNA form, the CDR3 reads TGTGCCAGCTACGGGCGACTAGGTCCTGGCTACACCTTC. It encodes CASYGRLGPGYTF.